Each of the 25 T cell receptor beta chains below was sequenced from the same sample in a study of memory CD4+ T cells and cytomegalovirus serostatus. Here immunoSEQ multiplex PCR was the method, and the copy in TCRdb shows in-frame clones only, minus some. The sample carries about 50,000 clones, 75% to 85% recorded once. Single viable CD3+CD4+CD8-CD45RO+ cells were sorted as the memory CD4+ T cells. Source material: memory CD4+ T cells from blood. The receptors stem from an adult in good health and CMV-seronegative.

The chain links TRBV27 to TRBJ2-2; 10 bases agree with TRBD2. From germline, CDR1 is MNHEY and CDR2 SMNVEV (reference sequence). V lost 3 bases to trimming and J lost 7 bases; unmatched junction nucleotides: 5. This CDR3 has 15 amino acids. The DNA for the CDR3 is TGTGCCAGCAGTTTCCTCCTAGCGGGAGACGGGGAGCTGTTTTTT. It yields the protein CASSFLLAGDGELFF.

The rearrangement joins TRBV11-3 to TRBJ2-2; D possibly matches TRBD1 or TRBD2 (6 bases each). CDR3 length: 13 residues. CDR1 and CDR2 (germline): SGHNT, YENEEA. The V and J ends lost 11 bases and 1 base respectively, with 11 bases between them. CDR3 sequence reads: CASGGRNTGELFF. The CDR3 DNA follows: TGTGCCTCCGGGGGCCGGAACACCGGGGAGCTGTTTTTT.

This rearrangement joins TRBV11-2 to TRBJ1-2, with TRBD1 matching over 10 bases. The CDR3 is made up of 15 amino acids. After removal of 5 bases from V and 3 bases from J, the junction contained 6 bases not matched to a gene. Germline CDR1 and CDR2: SGHAT and FQNNGV. CDR3 amino acids: CASSPRTGGDYGYTF. CDR3 DNA: TGTGCCAGCAGCCCGCGGACAGGGGGAGACTATGGCTACACCTTC. Complete variable domain (other parts from reference TRBV11-2 and TRBJ1-2): EAGVAQSPRYKIIEKRQSVAFWCNPISGHATLYWYQQILGQGPKLLIQFQNNGVVDDSQLPKDRFSAERLKGVDSTLKIQPAKLEDSAVYLCASSPRTGGDYGYTFGSGTRLTVV.

The V gene is TRBV9, the J gene TRBJ2-1; possibly TRBD1 or TRBD2 for D (6 bases each). The CDR3 is 15 amino acids. V lost 2 bases and J 4 bases, leaving 13 bases between the germline ends. Germline lookup yields CDR1 SGDLS and CDR2 YYNGEE. The CDR3 protein is CASSVGQGGYNEQFF. The CDR3 DNA sequence: TGTGCCAGCAGCGTGGGCCAAGGGGGGTACAATGAGCAGTTCTTC.

The chain couples TRBV2 to TRBJ2-3; TRBD1 might be the D (6 bases). CDR3 size: 14 residues. Trimming took off 6 bases at V and 2 bases at J, with 12 bases between the two ends. Germline V lookup: CDR1 SNHLY, CDR2 FYNNEI. The CDR3 loop reads CASREGTLTDTQYF. In nucleotides, the CDR3 is TGTGCCAGCAGAGAGGGGACACTCACAGATACGCAGTATTTT.

This clone was seen a few times. The V and J genes are TRBV11-2 and TRBJ1-2; D uncertain. CDR1 is SGHAT, CDR2 FQNNGV, per germline. Trimming shortened V by 1 base and J by 5 bases, and 23 bases separated the two germline ends. The CDR3 is 18 residues long. The CDR3 DNA reads TGTGCCAGCAGCTTAGGGTCGTTGAGGGCCCGGTTAGGGTATGGCTACACCTTC. Translation: CASSLGSLRARLGYGYTF.

The chain has TRBV5-4 and TRBJ2-2, with D hard to call. Germline loops: CDR1 SGHNT, CDR2 YYREEE (reference sequence). Trimming removed 3 bases at V and 3 bases at J, with 9 bases between. The CDR3 is made up of 14 amino acids. CDR3 coding DNA: TGTGCCAGCAGCTCTAGACGGGACACCGGGGAGCTGTTTTTT. Its translation is CASSSRRDTGELFF.

V gene TRBV30 combines with J gene TRBJ2-1; TRBD1 matches at 11 bases. J lost 4 bases, V lost 1 base, and 3 bases had no gene match. The CDR3 length is 15 residues. CDR1 GTSNPN and CDR2 SVGIG come from the germline V gene (reference sequence). Here the CDR3 reads CAWSGGTGGYNEQFF. The DNA for the CDR3 is TGTGCCTGGAGTGGCGGGACAGGGGGTTACAATGAGCAGTTCTTC.

The chain uses TRBV6-1 and TRBJ2-7; 8 bases are shared with TRBD2. The J segment lost 3 bases and the V segment lost 8 bases, leaving 12 bases of the junction unmatched. Germline CDR1 reads MNHNS; CDR2 reads SASEGT. The CDR3 consists of 15 residues. CDR3 protein: CASLNGGLGDYEQYF. Here the CDR3 DNA reads TGTGCCAGCTTGAACGGGGGACTAGGGGACTACGAGCAGTACTTC.

A few counts support this clone. The chain is built from TRBV5-1 and TRBJ1-1; D is unresolved. Deletions cut 7 bases from V and 1 base from J, with 14 bases between. This CDR3 is built from 14 residues. Germline-derived CDR1 and CDR2 are SGHRS and YFSETQ. DNA for the CDR3: TGCGCCAGCCGACTAATTCCAGGGAACACTGAAGCTTTCTTT. Translated: CASRLIPGNTEAFF.

The DNA of the CDR3 is TGTGCCAGCAAAGGGACTCTTAGCACAGATACGCAGTATTTT. It yields the protein CASKGTLSTDTQYF. This chain uses TRBV2 with TRBJ2-3; D is possibly TRBD2 (6 bases). The CDR3 contains 14 residues. V was clipped by 7 bases and J by 0 bases, with 11 bases between them. Germline CDR1 is SNHLY and CDR2 is FYNNEI.

This clone has a handful of counts. The rearrangement uses TRBV29-1 and TRBJ1-1; no definite D call. The V gene's germline CDR1 is SQVTM and CDR2 ANQGSEA. V gave up 5 bases and J gave up 1 base, with 8 bases separating them. This CDR3 has 12 residues. The CDR3: CSVLVRNTEAFF. Here the CDR3 DNA reads TGCAGCGTTCTCGTGAGGAACACTGAAGCTTTCTTT.

The V gene is TRBV18, the J gene TRBJ2-3, with D possibly matching TRBD2 (6 bases). Germline V gene sequence: CDR1 KGHSH, CDR2 LQKENI. V gave up 4 bases and J gave up 2 bases, with 13 bases separating them. This CDR3 is 15 amino acids long. CDR3 sequence: CASSRRGADTDTQYF. DNA of the CDR3: TGTGCCAGCTCACGGAGGGGAGCGGACACAGATACGCAGTATTTT.

The chain combines TRBV11-3 with TRBJ1-2, with D hard to call. This CDR3 spans 15 amino acids. Trimming removed 5 bases from V and 2 bases from J, with 15 bases in between. Germline V CDR1 and CDR2: SGHNT, YENEEA. The CDR3 DNA reads TGTGCCAGCAGCGCCCCTATTGAGTTAAACTATGGCTACACCTTC. Amino acid sequence: CASSAPIELNYGYTF.

CDR3 coding DNA: TGTGCCACCAGCGCACTAGGTACAGATACGCAGTATTTT. Translating gives CATSALGTDTQYF. The genes are TRBV15 and TRBJ2-3, with D tentatively TRBD2 (5 bases). The CDR3 consists of 13 residues. V was trimmed by 5 bases and J by 3 bases, leaving 9 bases between them. Per germline, CDR1 LNHNV and CDR2 YYDKDF (reference sequence).

CDR3 protein: CASSSGTGGAGQPQHF. The CDR3 bases are TGCGCCAGCAGTTCCGGGACAGGGGGCGCAGGACAGCCCCAGCATTTT. The chain carries TRBV5-1 and TRBJ1-5; 12 bases are a match to TRBD1. CDR3 size: 16 residues. The junction had 10 bases not matched to a gene; V was cut back by 5 bases and J by 7 bases. Germline CDR1 and CDR2: SGHRS and YFSETQ.

The chain joins TRBV2 to TRBJ2-2; 9 nucleotides align to TRBD1. V gave up 6 bases and J gave up 8 bases; unmatched junction bases: 7. This CDR3 region has 14 residues. The germline V gene encodes CDR1 SNHLY and CDR2 FYNNEI. In DNA form, the CDR3 reads TGTGCCAGCAGCGTGGGACAGGGCTATGGGGAGCTGTTTTTT. Amino acids: CASSVGQGYGELFF. Complete variable domain (other parts from reference TRBV2 and TRBJ2-2): EPEVTQTPSHQVTQMGQEVILRCVPISNHLYFYWYRQILGQKVEFLVSFYNNEISEKSEIFDDQFSVERPDGSNFTLKIRSTKLEDSAMYFCASSVGQGYGELFFGEGSRLTVL.

This rearrangement joins TRBV7-9 to TRBJ1-1; D is uncertain. The V end lost 6 bases, the J end lost 8 bases, and 16 bases lay between the germline ends. The CDR3 is 13 residues long. Germline CDR1 is SEHNR and CDR2 is FQNEAQ (reference sequence). Written as DNA, the CDR3 is TGTGCCAGCAGTCTTCAGGCGGGCAAAGAAGCTTTCTTT. Encoded protein: CASSLQAGKEAFF.

This clone was counted between two and nine times. J is TRBJ1-2 and V is TRBV11-1; TRBD1 matches at 9 bases. The CDR3 totals 15 residues. The V gene end was trimmed by 5 bases and the J gene end by 2 bases; junction bases not matched to a gene: 6. Germline CDR1 reads SGHAT; CDR2 reads FQDESV (reference sequence). In nucleotides, the CDR3 is TGTGCCAGCAGCCCAACCGACAGGGGGAACTATGGCTACACCTTC. It specifies CASSPTDRGNYGYTF.

V is TRBV6-1 and J is TRBJ2-7, with 13 positions matching TRBD2. Germline V gene data show CDR1 as MNHNS and CDR2 as SASEGT. Trimming at V came to 4 bases and at J to 4 bases, leaving 10 bases not matched to a gene. The CDR3 loop spans 17 amino acids. CDR3: CASSGRTSGSSGYEQYF. CDR3 sequence (DNA): TGTGCCAGCAGTGGGAGGACTAGCGGGAGTAGTGGGTACGAGCAGTACTTC.

This clone was seen only once. The chain uses TRBV28 and TRBJ1-2; 9 bases line up with TRBD1. The CDR3 sequence is 16 residues long. Germline values: CDR1 MDHEN, CDR2 SYDVKM. The ends lost 4 bases at V and 4 bases at J; junction bases unmatched: 10. The chain's CDR3 is CASSSPQGALGYGYTF. In DNA, the CDR3 is TGTGCCAGCAGTTCCCCACAGGGGGCGCTGGGCTATGGCTACACCTTC.

The CDR3 region has the DNA TGTGCCAGCAGTTTAGACAGACCCTCTGAAGCTTTCTTT. Its translation: CASSLDRPSEAFF. The chain joins TRBV28 to TRBJ1-1, with D possibly TRBD1 on 5 matching bases. The CDR3 covers 13 residues. The V gene lost 2 bases and the J gene lost 6 bases, with 10 bases spanning the gap. From germline, CDR1 is MDHEN and CDR2 SYDVKM.

The chain carries TRBV9 and TRBJ2-1, with 14 positions matching TRBD2. Germline V CDR1 and CDR2: SGDLS, YYNGEE. The CDR3 sequence is 17 residues long. V shed 0 bases, J shed 6 bases, and the junction held 5 bases outside the gene matches. This CDR3 reads CASSVGTSGRWGNEQFF. The CDR3, as DNA: TGTGCCAGCAGCGTAGGGACTAGCGGGAGGTGGGGCAATGAGCAGTTCTTC.

The V call is TRBV6-1, the J call TRBJ2-7; 9 bases are shared with TRBD1. Trimming took 10 bases from V and 7 from J; bases not matched to a gene: 8. The CDR3 is made up of 12 amino acids. Per germline, CDR1 MNHNS and CDR2 SASEGT. CDR3 coding DNA: TGTGCCACGCAACAGGGGGCTCGGGAGCAGTACTTC. This translates into CATQQGAREQYF.

V gene TRBV5-1 combines with J gene TRBJ2-2, with 8 bases lining up with TRBD2. Germline assignment: CDR1 SGHRS and CDR2 YFSETQ. The trim removed 5 bases at V and 7 bases at J, leaving 7 bases unmatched. The CDR3 has 14 residues. The CDR3 coding sequence is TGCGCCAGCAGGTTCGCGGGAGGAAACGGGGAGCTGTTTTTT. Its protein is CASRFAGGNGELFF.